These 9 T cell receptor beta chains share one sample of origin, sequenced in a study of T cell responses to AZD1222 COVID-19 vaccine. Measured with immunoSEQ multiplex PCR; TCRdb has only the in-frame clones, and not every one. The data hold 150,000 to 200,000 clones, with around 92% observed a single time. Here the sequenced sample was peripheral blood, taken on day 0 of AZD1222 vaccination. Source of these receptors: an adult in good health.

The gene calls are TRBV28 and TRBJ1-1; 7 bases are a match to TRBD1. Losses at the gene ends were 2 bases for V and 3 bases for J; bases not matched to a gene: 3. From germline, CDR1 is MDHEN and CDR2 SYDVKM. The CDR3 length is 14 residues. CDR3 in amino acids: CASSLPGQYTEAFF. The CDR3 DNA is TGTGCCAGCAGTTTACCGGGACAGTACACTGAAGCTTTCTTT.

This rearrangement joins TRBV9 to TRBJ2-3; D is undetermined. With 1 base removed from V and 0 bases from J, the gap between germline ends came to 15 bases. Germline V CDR1 and CDR2: SGDLS, YYNGEE. The CDR3 extends over 17 amino acids. Written as DNA, the CDR3 is TGTGCCAGCAGCGTAAGTTCCCTCCTTACTAGCACAGATACGCAGTATTTT. Translating gives CASSVSSLLTSTDTQYF.

The genes are TRBV5-4 and TRBJ1-3; D is ambiguous. CDR1 is SGHNT and CDR2 is YYREEE in the germline V gene (reference sequence). V was shortened by 0 bases and J by 0 bases, with 4 bases between the two germline ends. This CDR3 spans 14 amino acids. The CDR3 region is CASSLDGSGNTIYF. CDR3 bases: TGTGCCAGCAGCTTGGATGGCTCTGGAAACACCATATATTTT.

The chain has TRBV15 and TRBJ1-2; D is perhaps TRBD1 (5 bases). Germline loops: CDR1 LNHNV, CDR2 YYDKDF (reference sequence). V was pared by 3 bases and J by 8 bases, with 13 bases between. The CDR3 consists of 13 residues. CDR3 sequence (DNA): TGTGCCACCAGCAGTAGAACAGGACGCGGCTACACCTTC. Amino acids: CATSSRTGRGYTF.

The J gene is TRBJ1-3, the V gene TRBV10-3; no reliable D call. The CDR3 is 15 amino acids. Looked up from germline, CDR1 is ENHRY and CDR2 is SYGVKD. Trimming shortened V by 3 bases and J by 0 bases, and 9 bases separated the two germline ends. Here the CDR3 reads CAISDMVVSGNTIYF. In DNA form, the CDR3 reads TGTGCCATCAGTGACATGGTGGTCTCTGGAAACACCATATATTTT.

The rearrangement links TRBV29-1 to TRBJ1-1; the D is unclear. This CDR3 has 14 amino acids. The ends were cut back, 5 bases at V and 1 base at J, with 14 bases in the middle. Germline CDR1 and CDR2: SQVTM and ANQGSEA. CDR3 loop: CSVLGQAWNTEAFF. The CDR3, as DNA: TGCAGCGTTTTAGGGCAGGCTTGGAACACTGAAGCTTTCTTT.

This clone was counted only a few times. The chain employs TRBV6-6 and TRBJ1-5; 8 positions match TRBD1. The CDR3 is 14 amino acids. V lost 2 bases to trimming and J lost 7 bases; unmatched junction nucleotides: 4. Per germline, CDR1 MNHNY and CDR2 SVGAGI (reference sequence). This CDR3 is CASSYGQGAQPQHF. The CDR3 coding sequence is TGTGCCAGCAGTTACGGCCAGGGGGCCCAGCCCCAGCATTTT.

This clone was picked up one time. The chain links TRBV3-1 (or the pseudogene TRBV3-2) to TRBJ2-6; D is undetermined. V was cut by 0 bases and J by 0 bases, with 9 bases left in between. In germline, CDR1 is LGHDT, CDR2 YNNKEL (reference sequence). The CDR3 has 17 residues. The CDR3 DNA reads as TGTGCCAGCAGCCAAGATATTACGGGCTCTGGGGCCAACGTCCTGACTTTC. Its protein is CASSQDITGSGANVLTF.

CDR3 DNA: TGTGCCAGCAGTCCGACAGGGCGGAGGAATGAGCAGTTCTTC. It translates to CASSPTGRRNEQFF. This rearrangement joins TRBV28 to TRBJ2-1, with TRBD1 matching over 7 bases. Trimming at V came to 5 bases and at J to 7 bases, leaving 8 bases not matched to a gene. Per the germline V gene, CDR1 is MDHEN and CDR2 is SYDVKM. The CDR3 runs to 14 residues. Complete variable domain (other parts from reference TRBV28 and TRBJ2-1): DVKVTQSSRYLVKRTGEKVFLECVQDMDHENMFWYRQDPGLGLRLIYFSYDVKMKEKGDIPEGYSVSREKKERFSLILESASTNQTSMYLCASSPTGRRNEQFFGPGTRLTVL.